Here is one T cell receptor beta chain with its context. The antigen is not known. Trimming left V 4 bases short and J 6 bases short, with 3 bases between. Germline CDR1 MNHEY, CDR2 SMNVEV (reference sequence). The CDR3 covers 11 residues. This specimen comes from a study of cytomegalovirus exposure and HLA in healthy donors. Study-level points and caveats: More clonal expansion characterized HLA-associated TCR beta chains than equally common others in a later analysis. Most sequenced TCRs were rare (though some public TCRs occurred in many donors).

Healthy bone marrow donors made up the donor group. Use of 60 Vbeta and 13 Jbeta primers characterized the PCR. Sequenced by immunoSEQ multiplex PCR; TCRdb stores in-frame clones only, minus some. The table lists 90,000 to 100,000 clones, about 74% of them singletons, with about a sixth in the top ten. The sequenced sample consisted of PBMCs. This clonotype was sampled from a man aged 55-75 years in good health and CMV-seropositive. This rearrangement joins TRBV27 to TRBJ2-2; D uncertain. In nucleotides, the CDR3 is TGTGCCAGCAGTTCTGCCGGGGAGCTGTTTTTT. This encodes CASSSAGELFF.